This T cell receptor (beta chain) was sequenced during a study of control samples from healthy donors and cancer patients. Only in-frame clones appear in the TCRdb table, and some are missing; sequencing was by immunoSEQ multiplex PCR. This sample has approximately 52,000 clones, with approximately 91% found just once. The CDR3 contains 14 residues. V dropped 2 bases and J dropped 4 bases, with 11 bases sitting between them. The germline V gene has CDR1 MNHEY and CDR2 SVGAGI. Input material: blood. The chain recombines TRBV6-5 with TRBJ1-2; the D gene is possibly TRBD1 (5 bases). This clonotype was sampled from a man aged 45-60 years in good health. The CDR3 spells CASSYLGGGYGYTF. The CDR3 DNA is TGTGCCAGCAGTTACCTGGGGGGAGGCTATGGCTACACCTTC.